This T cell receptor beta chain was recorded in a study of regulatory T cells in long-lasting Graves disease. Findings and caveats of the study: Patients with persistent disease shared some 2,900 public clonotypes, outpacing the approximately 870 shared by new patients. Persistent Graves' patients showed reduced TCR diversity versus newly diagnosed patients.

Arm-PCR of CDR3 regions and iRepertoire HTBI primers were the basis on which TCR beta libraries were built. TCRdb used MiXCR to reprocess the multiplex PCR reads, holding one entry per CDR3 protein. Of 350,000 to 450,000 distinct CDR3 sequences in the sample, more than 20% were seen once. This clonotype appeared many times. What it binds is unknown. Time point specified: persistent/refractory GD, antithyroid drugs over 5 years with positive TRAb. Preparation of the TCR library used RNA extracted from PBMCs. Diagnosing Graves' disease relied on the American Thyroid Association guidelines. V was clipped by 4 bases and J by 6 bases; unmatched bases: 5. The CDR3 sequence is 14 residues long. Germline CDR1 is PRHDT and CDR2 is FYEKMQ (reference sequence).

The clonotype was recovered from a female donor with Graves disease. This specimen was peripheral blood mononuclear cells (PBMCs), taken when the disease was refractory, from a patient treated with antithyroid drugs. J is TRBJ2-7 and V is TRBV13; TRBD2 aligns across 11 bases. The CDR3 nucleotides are TGTGCCAGCAGCTCCACGGGACTAGCGGCCGAGCAGTACTTC. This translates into CASSSTGLAAEQYF. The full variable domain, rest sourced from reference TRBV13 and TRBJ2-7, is AAGVIQSPRHLIKEKRETATLKCYPIPRHDTVYWYQQGPGQDPQFLISFYEKMQSDKGSIPDRFSAQQFSDYHSELNMSSLELGDSALYFCASSSTGLAAEQYFGPGTRLTVT.